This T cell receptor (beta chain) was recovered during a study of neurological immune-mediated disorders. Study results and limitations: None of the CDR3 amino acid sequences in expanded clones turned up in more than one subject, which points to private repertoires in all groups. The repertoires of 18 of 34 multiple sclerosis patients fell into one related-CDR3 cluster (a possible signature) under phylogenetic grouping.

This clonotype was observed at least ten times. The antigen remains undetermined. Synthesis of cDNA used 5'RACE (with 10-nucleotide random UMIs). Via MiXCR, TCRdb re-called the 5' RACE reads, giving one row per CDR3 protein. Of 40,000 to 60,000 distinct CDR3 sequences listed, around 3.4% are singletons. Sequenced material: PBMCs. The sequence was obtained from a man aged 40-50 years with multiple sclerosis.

In nucleotides, the CDR3 is TGCGCCAGCAGCCAATCCCGACTCCTATCTGGGGCCAACGTCCTGACTTTC. It is translated as CASSQSRLLSGANVLTF. This rearrangement joins TRBV4-1 to TRBJ2-6; D gene ambiguous. CDR3 size: 17 residues. V dropped 2 bases and J dropped 1 base, with 12 bases sitting between them. From germline, CDR1 is MGHRA and CDR2 YSYEKL.